The clone carrying this TCR beta chain has ten or more counts. At the DNA level, this CDR3 is encoded by other sequences in the same sample as well. TCRdb reassembled clones from the PCR reads with MiXCR. The data hold some 29,000 clones, with approximately 8% observed a single time. With 7 bases removed from V and 7 bases from J, the gap between germline ends came to 13 bases. The CDR3 is 11 residues long. Germline CDR1 and CDR2: SQVTM and ANQGSEA. Each patient came to thyroid surgery without any prior treatment (of any kind). The sample originates from a study of metastatic and nonmetastatic thyroid tumors. In the study overall: The authors compared repertoires across blood and tumor or nodule tissue from malignant and benign thyroid patients.

The receptor's source is a female donor with papillary thyroid cancer or a benign thyroid nodule (not recorded which). Some clones in this sample may be carry-over from other donors' samples. V and J are TRBV29-1 and TRBJ1-2; D perhaps matches TRBD1 (6 bases). The source material was blood. CDR3 bases: TGCAGCGCCTACAGGGATAGTGGCTACACCTTC. It encodes CSAYRDSGYTF.